The clone carrying this TCR beta chain has just a few counts. Deletions cut 7 bases from V and 1 base from J, with 16 bases between. CDR3 size: 15 residues. Germline CDR1 and CDR2: SQVTM and ANQGSEA. Produced via immunoSEQ multiplex PCR; TCRdb's table is partial and in-frame only. The data hold just over 90,000 clones, with 85% to 95% observed a single time. This entry comes from a study of OX40 agonist ivuxolimab in advanced cancers. The receptor was isolated from an adult with an advanced solid tumor such as melanoma, head and neck, liver or kidney cancer. The source material was CD4+ or CD8+ T cells sorted from blood, sampled in a trial of the OX40 agonist ivuxolimab. The chain uses TRBV29-1 and TRBJ2-2; TRBD2 is a possible D gene (5 bases). CDR3 DNA sequence: TGCAGCGCGGGGATCTACAGTGAGAACACCGGGGAGCTGTTTTTT. It yields the protein CSAGIYSENTGELFF.